The rows below give T cell receptor beta chains drawn from one sample of a study of STAT5B mutations in CD4+ large granular lymphocyte leukemia. Profiled with immunoSEQ multiplex PCR; TCRdb holds only in-frame clones, not every one. The sample lists about 40,000 clones; roughly 81% were seen once. Source material: CD4+ T cells from blood buffy coats. The receptors shown here come from a human donor in good health. The CDR3 runs from the conserved cysteine through the conserved F or W. Fields, in order: J gene, V gene, clone size, D gene, CDR3 protein. A D gene is named only where the DNA matches it firmly. Rows give clone size only sometimes, using once, few, many, or a class for an expanded clone.

TRBJ1-4 | TRBV4-3 | . | . | CASSQNFGTNEKLFF
TRBJ1-3 | TRBV19 | . | . | CASSIGGRSGNTIYF
TRBJ2-3 | TRBV9 | . | . | CASSVITRDTQYF
TRBJ2-2 | TRBV6-6 | . | TRBD1 | CASSRDRGGYTGELFF
TRBJ1-4 | TRBV4-3 | . | . | CASSRGLATNEKLFF
TRBJ2-1 | TRBV5-1 | . | . | CASSPNLGDEQFF
TRBJ1-5 | TRBV19 | . | . | CASRLEEGHRPQHF
TRBJ1-2 | TRBV28 | . | . | CASSLGLIYGYTF
TRBJ1-4 | TRBV6-1 | . | . | CASSRQVNEKLFF
TRBJ2-2 | TRBV4-3 | . | TRBD2 | CASSWGGPGGGTGELFF
TRBJ1-6 | TRBV6-6 | . | TRBD1 | CASTAGGRSPLHF
TRBJ2-7 | TRBV5-1 | few | TRBD1 | CASSWGQSSYEQYF
TRBJ1-2 | TRBV7-9 | . | . | CASSLGNIFNYGYTF
TRBJ2-7 | TRBV5-1 | . | . | CASSPRGRANDEQYF
TRBJ1-5 | TRBV30 | few | . | CAWSVGGNQPQHF
TRBJ1-4 | TRBV7-6 | . | . | CASSQGRTNEKLFF
TRBJ2-3 | TRBV9 | . | TRBD2 | CASSPNVLAGTDTQYF
TRBJ2-6 | TRBV18 | . | . | CASSPPGGANVLTF
TRBJ2-2 | TRBV7-8 | . | . | CASSLGDPAGELFF
TRBJ1-2 | TRBV7-2 | . | . | CASSATGSGYGYTF
TRBJ1-2 | TRBV27 | . | . | CASSLGRAHGYTF
TRBJ1-6 | TRBV5-1 | . | TRBD1 | CASSFEGARRNSPLHF
TRBJ2-2 | TRBV21-1 | . | . | CAPLSRGLAGFYTGELFF
TRBJ1-2 | TRBV29-1 | . | . | CSVEDSGVRGYGYTF
TRBJ1-1 | TRBV10-3 | . | TRBD1 | CAISSQGTGSEAFF
TRBJ1-1 | TRBV29-1 | . | . | CSVGYSSMNTEAFF
TRBJ1-1 | TRBV19 | . | . | CASSISGIIMNTEAFF
TRBJ2-3 | TRBV19 | . | TRBD2 | CASRRDSGRSGDTQYF
TRBJ1-4 | TRBV28 | . | . | CASSSGGNEKLFF
TRBJ2-2 | TRBV5-1 | . | . | CASSLRPSTGELFF
TRBJ2-3 | TRBV27 | once | TRBD2 | CASNPSGTSGSTDTQYF
TRBJ1-1 | TRBV28 | . | . | CASSRNGPGMTEAFF
TRBJ2-2 | TRBV6-5 | . | . | CASSPPFGGELFF
TRBJ2-1 | TRBV11-3 | once | . | CASSALGRGGEQFF
TRBJ1-4 | TRBV15 | . | . | CATSGIIQGGREKLFF
TRBJ2-1 | TRBV5-6 | . | . | CASSFGGNEQFF
TRBJ2-1 | TRBV28 | . | TRBD2 | CASSLGGVEVNEQFF
. | TRBV28 | . | . | CASSPPGQYYEQYF
TRBJ2-1 | TRBV9 | . | TRBD2 | CASSVGDSGGLSSYNEQFF
TRBJ1-1 | TRBV19 | . | . | CASRVDSINTEAFF
TRBJ1-1 | TRBV5-5 | . | . | CASSPSRGEMNTEAFF